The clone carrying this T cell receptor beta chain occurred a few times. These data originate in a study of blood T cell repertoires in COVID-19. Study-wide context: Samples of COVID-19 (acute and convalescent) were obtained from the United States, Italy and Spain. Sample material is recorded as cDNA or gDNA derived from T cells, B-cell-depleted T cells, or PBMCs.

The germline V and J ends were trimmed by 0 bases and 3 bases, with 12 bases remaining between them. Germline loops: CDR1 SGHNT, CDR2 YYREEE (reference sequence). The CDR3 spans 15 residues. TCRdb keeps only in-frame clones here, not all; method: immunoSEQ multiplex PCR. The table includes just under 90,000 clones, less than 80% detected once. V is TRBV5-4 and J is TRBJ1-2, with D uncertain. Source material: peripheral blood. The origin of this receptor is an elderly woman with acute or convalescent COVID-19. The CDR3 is CASSLDSSFYYGYTF. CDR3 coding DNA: TGTGCCAGCAGCTTGGACAGTTCCTTTTACTATGGCTACACCTTC. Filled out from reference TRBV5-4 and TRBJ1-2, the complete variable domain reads ETGVTQSPTHLIKTRGQQVTLRCSSQSGHNTVSWYQQALGQGPQFIFQYYREEENGRGNFPPRFSGLQFPNYSSELNVNALELDDSALYLCASSLDSSFYYGYTFGSGTRLTVV.